Sequencing of this T cell receptor beta chain was carried out in a study of shared T cell receptors in the human thymus. TCRdb keeps only in-frame clones here, not all; method: immunoSEQ multiplex PCR. Of hundreds of thousands of clones in the sample, around nine tenths are singletons; the top ten hold roughly 0.0097%. The CDR3 has 18 residues. Germline V lookup: CDR1 ENHRY, CDR2 SYGVKD. V shed 0 bases and J 4 bases; nucleotides not matched to a gene: 12. In addition, the sample was reused for a study of human thymus T cells. That study adds: There were highly overlapping thymic repertoires among unrelated individuals, as related research reported.

The TCR comes from a boy in the first two years of life with a congenital heart defect. The chain joins TRBV10-3 to TRBJ1-5; 7 positions match TRBD1. Material: thymocytes. DNA for the CDR3: TGTGCCATCAGTGAGTCGTCTCCGGGACAGCAAAAGAATCAGCCCCAGCATTTT. Translating it yields CAISESSPGQQKNQPQHF.